A selection of T cell receptor beta chains follows, all from one sample in a study of cytomegalovirus exposure and HLA in healthy donors. Measured with immunoSEQ multiplex PCR; TCRdb has only the in-frame clones, and not every one. The repertoire has approximately 210,000 clones, around 80% of them found once; the top ten carry roughly 5.5%. The specimen was PBMCs. The source of these receptors is a man in his forties in good health and CMV-seropositive. Both conserved end residues are part of each CDR3. The D gene is left open where the match is weak. Clone size appears in some rows only: once, few, many, or a class for an expanded clone.

J gene: TRBJ1-2; V gene: TRBV13; clone size: -; D gene: -; CDR3 protein: CASSLEDRSNYGYTF; CDR3 DNA: TGTGCCAGCAGCTTAGAAGACAGATCTAACTATGGCTACACCTTC
J gene: TRBJ1-2; V gene: TRBV6-5; clone size: -; D gene: -; CDR3 protein: CASSYSPGSSGYTF; CDR3 DNA: TGTGCCAGCAGTTACTCGCCCGGGAGCAGTGGCTACACCTTC
J gene: TRBJ1-1; V gene: TRBV19; clone size: -; D gene: -; CDR3 protein: CASSMAGATNTEAFF; CDR3 DNA: TGTGCCAGTAGTATGGCAGGGGCTACGAACACTGAAGCTTTCTTT
J gene: TRBJ1-5; V gene: TRBV11-2; clone size: -; D gene: TRBD1; CDR3 protein: CASSLRRTGGIGNQPQHF; CDR3 DNA: TGTGCCAGCAGCTTAAGAAGGACAGGGGGGATAGGCAATCAGCCCCAGCATTTT
J gene: TRBJ2-6; V gene: TRBV19; clone size: -; D gene: -; CDR3 protein: CASSIGQPTSGANVLTF; CDR3 DNA: TGTGCCAGTAGTATCGGACAGCCAACCTCTGGGGCCAACGTCCTGACTTTC
J gene: TRBJ1-1; V gene: TRBV5-1; clone size: -; D gene: TRBD1; CDR3 protein: CASTLQGGTEAFF; CDR3 DNA: TGCGCCAGCACCCTTCAGGGGGGCACTGAAGCTTTCTTT
J gene: TRBJ2-5; V gene: TRBV25-1; clone size: -; D gene: TRBD2; CDR3 protein: CASRGTSGRTIGETQYF; CDR3 DNA: TGTGCCAGCCGCGGGACTAGCGGGAGGACCATCGGAGAGACCCAGTACTTC
J gene: TRBJ1-1; V gene: TRBV18; clone size: few; D gene: TRBD1; CDR3 protein: CASSETGATEAFF; CDR3 DNA: TGTGCCAGCTCAGAAACAGGGGCCACTGAAGCTTTCTTT
J gene: TRBJ1-1; V gene: TRBV5-4; clone size: few; D gene: TRBD1; CDR3 protein: CASSLRTGRGAEAFF; CDR3 DNA: TGTGCCAGCAGCTTGAGGACAGGCCGTGGGGCTGAAGCTTTCTTT
J gene: TRBJ2-5; V gene: TRBV30; clone size: -; D gene: TRBD1; CDR3 protein: CAWATGGYQETQYF; CDR3 DNA: TGTGCCTGGGCGACAGGGGGCTACCAAGAGACCCAGTACTTC
J gene: TRBJ1-1; V gene: TRBV7-8; clone size: -; D gene: TRBD1; CDR3 protein: CASSSWDSMNTEAFF; CDR3 DNA: TGTGCCAGCAGCTCCTGGGACAGCATGAACACTGAAGCTTTCTTT
J gene: TRBJ2-1; V gene: TRBV6-1; clone size: -; D gene: TRBD2; CDR3 protein: CASSDRGGDYNEQFF; CDR3 DNA: TGTGCCAGCAGTGATCGGGGAGGGGACTACAATGAGCAGTTCTTC
J gene: TRBJ2-1; V gene: TRBV7-9; clone size: -; D gene: TRBD1; CDR3 protein: CASSHGTGGWNEQFF; CDR3 DNA: TGTGCCAGCAGCCATGGGACAGGGGGCTGGAATGAGCAGTTCTTC
J gene: TRBJ2-1; V gene: TRBV15; clone size: few; D gene: TRBD1; CDR3 protein: CATSRGGTGGSYNEQFF; CDR3 DNA: TGTGCCACCAGCAGAGGAGGGACAGGGGGCTCCTACAATGAGCAGTTCTTC
J gene: TRBJ2-5; V gene: TRBV30; clone size: few; D gene: TRBD2; CDR3 protein: CAWSSSGRAGGETQYF; CDR3 DNA: TGTGCCTGGAGTTCTAGCGGGAGGGCCGGTGGAGAGACCCAGTACTTC
J gene: TRBJ2-2; V gene: TRBV6-5; clone size: -; D gene: -; CDR3 protein: CASSQTGELFF; CDR3 DNA: TGTGCCAGCAGCCAAACAGGGGAGCTGTTTTTT
J gene: TRBJ2-3; V gene: TRBV6-5; clone size: -; D gene: -; CDR3 protein: CASSFTGSTDTQYF; CDR3 DNA: TGTGCCAGCAGTTTCACAGGGAGCACAGATACGCAGTATTTT
J gene: TRBJ2-7; V gene: TRBV27; clone size: -; D gene: TRBD1; CDR3 protein: CASSSGQGKGDEQYF; CDR3 DNA: TGTGCCAGCAGTTCCGGACAGGGAAAGGGCGACGAGCAGTACTTC
J gene: TRBJ2-7; V gene: TRBV12-5; clone size: once; D gene: -; CDR3 protein: CASGLGDSGTYEQYF; CDR3 DNA: TGTGCTAGTGGTTTGGGCGACAGTGGCACCTACGAGCAGTACTTC
J gene: TRBJ1-1; V gene: TRBV9; clone size: few; D gene: -; CDR3 protein: CASSPGVNTEAFF; CDR3 DNA: TGTGCCAGCAGCCCGGGGGTGAACACTGAAGCTTTCTTT
J gene: TRBJ1-2; V gene: TRBV29-1; clone size: -; D gene: -; CDR3 protein: CSVGGYTF; CDR3 DNA: TGCAGCGTCGGGGGCTACACCTTC
J gene: TRBJ2-5; V gene: TRBV5-1; clone size: -; D gene: -; CDR3 protein: CASSFRGQETQYF; CDR3 DNA: TGCGCCAGCAGCTTCAGGGGCCAAGAGACCCAGTACTTC
J gene: TRBJ2-1; V gene: TRBV30; clone size: -; D gene: -; CDR3 protein: CAWSTSYNEQFF; CDR3 DNA: TGTGCCTGGTCCACGAGCTACAATGAGCAGTTCTTC
J gene: TRBJ2-2; V gene: TRBV5-6; clone size: -; D gene: -; CDR3 protein: CASSLTGYTGELFF; CDR3 DNA: TGTGCCAGCAGCTTGACAGGATACACCGGGGAGCTGTTTTTT
J gene: TRBJ2-3; V gene: TRBV27; clone size: once; D gene: -; CDR3 protein: CASSLDYTDTQYF; CDR3 DNA: TGTGCCAGCAGTTTGGACTACACAGATACGCAGTATTTT
J gene: TRBJ1-4; V gene: TRBV5-1; clone size: -; D gene: -; CDR3 protein: CASRQNVLAGTNEKLFF; CDR3 DNA: TGCGCCAGCAGACAGAATGTCCTGGCGGGGACTAATGAAAAACTGTTTTTT
J gene: TRBJ1-2; V gene: TRBV7-2; clone size: -; D gene: -; CDR3 protein: CASSGRGLYGYTF; CDR3 DNA: TGTGCCAGCAGCGGGCGGGGATTGTATGGCTACACCTTC
J gene: TRBJ2-7; V gene: TRBV6-6; clone size: -; D gene: -; CDR3 protein: CASSYSAGIGEQYF; CDR3 DNA: TGTGCCAGCAGTTACTCGGCGGGAATTGGCGAGCAGTACTTC
J gene: TRBJ2-3; V gene: TRBV9; clone size: -; D gene: -; CDR3 protein: CASTEGGVGDTQYF; CDR3 DNA: TGTGCCAGCACCGAAGGGGGGGTTGGAGATACGCAGTATTTT
J gene: TRBJ2-7; V gene: TRBV5-1; clone size: -; D gene: TRBD1; CDR3 protein: CASRQGAQGWPPYEQYF; CDR3 DNA: TGCGCCAGCAGGCAGGGCGCACAGGGGTGGCCTCCCTACGAGCAGTACTTC
J gene: TRBJ2-3; V gene: TRBV5-1; clone size: -; D gene: -; CDR3 protein: CASSSDYPSTDTQYF; CDR3 DNA: TGCGCCAGCAGCTCTGACTATCCTAGCACAGATACGCAGTATTTT
J gene: TRBJ2-7; V gene: TRBV28; clone size: -; D gene: -; CDR3 protein: CASSLRGLTDEQYF; CDR3 DNA: TGTGCCAGCAGTTTAAGGGGCCTGACGGACGAGCAGTACTTC
J gene: TRBJ2-2; V gene: TRBV4-2; clone size: -; D gene: TRBD2; CDR3 protein: CASSQDRLGLAGAGELFF; CDR3 DNA: TGTGCCAGCAGCCAAGATCGTTTAGGACTAGCGGGTGCCGGGGAGCTGTTTTTT
J gene: TRBJ2-3; V gene: TRBV11-2; clone size: -; D gene: TRBD1; CDR3 protein: CASSLVTGGTNTQYF; CDR3 DNA: TGTGCCAGCAGCTTAGTGACAGGGGGTACGAATACGCAGTATTTT
J gene: TRBJ2-1; V gene: TRBV19; clone size: few; D gene: TRBD2; CDR3 protein: CASSRLAGALNEQFF; CDR3 DNA: TGTGCCAGTAGTAGACTAGCGGGAGCTTTGAATGAGCAGTTCTTC
J gene: TRBJ2-7; V gene: TRBV27; clone size: -; D gene: -; CDR3 protein: CASSPLDRTYEQYF; CDR3 DNA: TGTGCCAGCAGTCCCCTGGACAGAACCTACGAGCAGTACTTC
J gene: TRBJ2-2; V gene: TRBV7-3; clone size: -; D gene: -; CDR3 protein: CASSSGITGELFF; CDR3 DNA: TGTGCCAGCAGCTCCGGGATCACCGGGGAGCTGTTTTTT
J gene: TRBJ1-1; V gene: TRBV5-8; clone size: -; D gene: -; CDR3 protein: CASSKEPAAFF; CDR3 DNA: TGTGCCAGCAGTAAAGAGCCTGCGGCTTTCTTT
J gene: TRBJ2-1; V gene: TRBV7-3; clone size: -; D gene: -; CDR3 protein: CASSLIGGRGNEQFF; CDR3 DNA: TGTGCCAGCAGCTTAATTGGAGGGAGGGGGAATGAGCAGTTCTTC
J gene: TRBJ2-5; V gene: TRBV6-5; clone size: once; D gene: TRBD2; CDR3 protein: CASSYSSGRAETQYF; CDR3 DNA: TGTGCCAGCAGTTACAGTAGCGGGAGAGCAGAGACCCAGTACTTC
J gene: TRBJ2-2; V gene: TRBV7-9; clone size: few; D gene: TRBD2; CDR3 protein: CASSPLAGATGELFF; CDR3 DNA: TGTGCCAGCAGCCCTCTAGCGGGAGCGACCGGGGAGCTGTTTTTT
J gene: TRBJ2-2; V gene: TRBV7-2; clone size: -; D gene: -; CDR3 protein: CASSAGANTGELFF; CDR3 DNA: TGTGCCAGCAGCGCCGGGGCGAACACCGGGGAGCTGTTTTTT
J gene: TRBJ1-4; V gene: TRBV5-4; clone size: -; D gene: TRBD1; CDR3 protein: CASSTGTGPREEKLFF; CDR3 DNA: TGTGCCAGCAGCACGGGGACAGGGCCCCGGGAAGAAAAACTGTTTTTT
J gene: TRBJ1-1; V gene: TRBV6-5; clone size: -; D gene: -; CDR3 protein: CASSYEDNTEAFF; CDR3 DNA: TGTGCCAGCAGTTACGAGGATAACACTGAAGCTTTCTTT
J gene: TRBJ2-5; V gene: TRBV6-1; clone size: -; D gene: -; CDR3 protein: CASSELGSFQYF; CDR3 DNA: TGTGCCAGCAGTGAACTAGGTAGCTTCCAGTACTTC